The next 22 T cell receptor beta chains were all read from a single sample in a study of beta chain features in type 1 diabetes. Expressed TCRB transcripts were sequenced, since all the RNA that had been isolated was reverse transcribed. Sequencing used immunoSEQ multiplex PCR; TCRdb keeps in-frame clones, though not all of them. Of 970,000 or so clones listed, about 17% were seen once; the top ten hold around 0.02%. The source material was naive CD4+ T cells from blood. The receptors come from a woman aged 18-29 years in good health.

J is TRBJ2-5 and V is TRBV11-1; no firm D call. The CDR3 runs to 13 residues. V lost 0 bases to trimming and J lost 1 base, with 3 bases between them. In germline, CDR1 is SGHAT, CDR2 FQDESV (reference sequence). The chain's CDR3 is CASSLAIQETQYF. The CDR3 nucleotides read TGTGCCAGCAGCTTAGCGATCCAAGAGACCCAGTACTTC.

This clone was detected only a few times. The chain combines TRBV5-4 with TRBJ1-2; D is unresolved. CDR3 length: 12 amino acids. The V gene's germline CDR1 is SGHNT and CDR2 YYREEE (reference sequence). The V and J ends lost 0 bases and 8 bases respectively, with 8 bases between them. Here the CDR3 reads CASSLGRGGYTF. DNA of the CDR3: TGTGCCAGCAGCTTGGGCCGAGGGGGCTACACCTTC.

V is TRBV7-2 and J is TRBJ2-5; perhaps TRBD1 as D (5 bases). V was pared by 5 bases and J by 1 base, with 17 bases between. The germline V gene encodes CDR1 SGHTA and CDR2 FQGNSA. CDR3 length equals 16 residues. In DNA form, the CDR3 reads TGTACCAGCAGCCAGAACACTGGGGCGTTCCAAGAGACCCAGTACTTC. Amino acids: CTSSQNTGAFQETQYF.

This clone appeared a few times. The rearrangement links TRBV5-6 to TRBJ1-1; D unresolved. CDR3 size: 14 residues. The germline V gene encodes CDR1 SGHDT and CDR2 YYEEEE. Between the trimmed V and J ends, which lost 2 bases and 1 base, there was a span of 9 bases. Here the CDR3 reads CASSFLGRNTEAFF. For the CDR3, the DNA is TGTGCCAGCAGCTTTTTGGGCCGGAACACTGAAGCTTTCTTT.

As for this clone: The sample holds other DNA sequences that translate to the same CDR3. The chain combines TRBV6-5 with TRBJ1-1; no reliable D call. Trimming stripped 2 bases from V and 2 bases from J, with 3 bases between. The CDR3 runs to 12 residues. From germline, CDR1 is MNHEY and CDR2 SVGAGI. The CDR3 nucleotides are TGTGCCAGCAGTTACCCAAACACTGAAGCTTTCTTT. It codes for CASSYPNTEAFF.

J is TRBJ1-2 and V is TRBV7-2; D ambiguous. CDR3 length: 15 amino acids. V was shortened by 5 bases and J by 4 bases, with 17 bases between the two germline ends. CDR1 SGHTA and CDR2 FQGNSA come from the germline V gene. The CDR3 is CASSTWEGYSYGYTF. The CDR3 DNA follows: TGTGCCAGCAGCACGTGGGAGGGCTATTCCTATGGCTACACCTTC.

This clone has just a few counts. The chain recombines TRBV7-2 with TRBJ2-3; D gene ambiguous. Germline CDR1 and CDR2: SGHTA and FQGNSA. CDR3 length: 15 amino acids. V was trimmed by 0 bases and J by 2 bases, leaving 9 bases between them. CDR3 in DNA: TGTGCCAGCAGCTTAGCAGGGTGGGTCACAGATACGCAGTATTTT. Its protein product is CASSLAGWVTDTQYF.

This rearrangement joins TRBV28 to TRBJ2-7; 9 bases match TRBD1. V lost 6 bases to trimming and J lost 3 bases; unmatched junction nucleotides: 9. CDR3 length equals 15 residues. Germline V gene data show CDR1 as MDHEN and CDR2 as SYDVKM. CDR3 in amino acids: CASSYRGLGDYEQYF. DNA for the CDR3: TGTGCCAGCAGCTACAGGGGGCTCGGTGACTACGAGCAGTACTTC.

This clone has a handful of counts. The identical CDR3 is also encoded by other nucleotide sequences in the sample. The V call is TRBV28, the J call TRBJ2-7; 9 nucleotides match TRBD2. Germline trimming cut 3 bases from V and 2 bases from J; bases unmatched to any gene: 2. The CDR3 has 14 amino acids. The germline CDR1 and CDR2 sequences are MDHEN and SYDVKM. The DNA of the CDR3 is TGTGCCAGCAGTTTGACTAGCGGCACCTACGAGCAGTACTTC. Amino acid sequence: CASSLTSGTYEQYF.

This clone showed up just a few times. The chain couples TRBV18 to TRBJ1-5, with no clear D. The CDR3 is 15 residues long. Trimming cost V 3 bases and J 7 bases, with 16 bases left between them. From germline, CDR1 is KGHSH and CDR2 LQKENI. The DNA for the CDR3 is TGTGCCAGCTCACCGGGTCCGGGGATAGGACAGCCCCAGCATTTT. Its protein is CASSPGPGIGQPQHF.

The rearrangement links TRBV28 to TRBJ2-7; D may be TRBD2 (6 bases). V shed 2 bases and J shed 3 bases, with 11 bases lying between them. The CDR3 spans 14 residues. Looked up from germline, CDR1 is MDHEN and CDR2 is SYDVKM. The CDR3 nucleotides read TGTGCCAGCAGTTTAGTACTAGCAGACTACGAGCAGTACTTC. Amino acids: CASSLVLADYEQYF.

CDR3 in amino acids: CSVEEGSDTQYF. The CDR3 DNA follows: TGCAGCGTTGAGGAGGGTAGCGATACGCAGTATTTT. V usage is TRBV29-1 and J usage is TRBJ2-3; possible D gene TRBD2, 6 bases. There are 12 residues in the CDR3. The V gene's germline CDR1 is SQVTM and CDR2 ANQGSEA. Trimming stripped 3 bases from V and 6 bases from J, with 10 bases between.

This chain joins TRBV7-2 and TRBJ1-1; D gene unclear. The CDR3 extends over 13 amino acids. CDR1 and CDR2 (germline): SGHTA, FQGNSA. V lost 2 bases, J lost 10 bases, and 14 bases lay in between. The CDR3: CASSLSEASVAFF. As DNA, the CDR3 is TGTGCCAGCAGCTTAAGTGAGGCTTCGGTAGCTTTCTTT.

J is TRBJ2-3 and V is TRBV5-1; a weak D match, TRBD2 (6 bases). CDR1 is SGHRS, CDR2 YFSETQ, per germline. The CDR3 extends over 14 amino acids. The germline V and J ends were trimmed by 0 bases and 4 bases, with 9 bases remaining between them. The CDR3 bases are TGCGCCAGCAGCTTGGCCGGGAGTTCAGATACGCAGTATTTT. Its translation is CASSLAGSSDTQYF.

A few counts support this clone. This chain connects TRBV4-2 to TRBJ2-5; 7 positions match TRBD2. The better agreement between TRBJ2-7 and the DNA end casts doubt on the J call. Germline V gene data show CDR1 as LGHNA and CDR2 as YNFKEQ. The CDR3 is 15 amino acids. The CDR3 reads CASSPLRAGVHEQYF. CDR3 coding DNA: TGTGCCAGCAGCCCCCTGCGGGCGGGAGTCCACGAGCAGTACTTC.

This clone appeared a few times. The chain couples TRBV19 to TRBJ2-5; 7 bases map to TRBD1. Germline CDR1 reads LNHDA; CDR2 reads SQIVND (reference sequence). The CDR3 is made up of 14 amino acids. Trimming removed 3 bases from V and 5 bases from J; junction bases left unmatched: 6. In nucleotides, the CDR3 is TGTGCCAGTAGTATGAGACAGGGTTGGGAGACCCAGTACTTC. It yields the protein CASSMRQGWETQYF.

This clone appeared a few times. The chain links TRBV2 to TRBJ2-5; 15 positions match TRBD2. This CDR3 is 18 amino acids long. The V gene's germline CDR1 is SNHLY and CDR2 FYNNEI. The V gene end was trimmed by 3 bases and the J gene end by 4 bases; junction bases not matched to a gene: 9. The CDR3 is CASSDRTSGRARGETQYF. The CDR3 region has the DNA TGTGCCAGCAGTGATCGGACTAGCGGGAGGGCCAGGGGAGAGACCCAGTACTTC. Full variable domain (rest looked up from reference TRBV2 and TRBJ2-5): EPEVTQTPSHQVTQMGQEVILRCVPISNHLYFYWYRQILGQKVEFLVSFYNNEISEKSEIFDDQFSVERPDGSNFTLKIRSTKLEDSAMYFCASSDRTSGRARGETQYFGPGTRLLVL.

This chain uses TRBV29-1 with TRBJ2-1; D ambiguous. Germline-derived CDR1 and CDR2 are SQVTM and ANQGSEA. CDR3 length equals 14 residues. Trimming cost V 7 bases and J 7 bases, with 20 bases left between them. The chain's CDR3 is CSAPPSSNTNEQFF. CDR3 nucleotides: TGCAGCGCTCCACCGAGCTCTAATACGAATGAGCAGTTCTTC.

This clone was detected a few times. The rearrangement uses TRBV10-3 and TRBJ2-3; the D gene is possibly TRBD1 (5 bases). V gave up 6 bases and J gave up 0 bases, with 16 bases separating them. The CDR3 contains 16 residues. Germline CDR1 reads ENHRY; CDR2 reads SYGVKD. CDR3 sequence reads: CAISYRSPSSTDTQYF. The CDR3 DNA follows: TGTGCCATCAGCTACAGGAGCCCGTCGAGCACAGATACGCAGTATTTT.

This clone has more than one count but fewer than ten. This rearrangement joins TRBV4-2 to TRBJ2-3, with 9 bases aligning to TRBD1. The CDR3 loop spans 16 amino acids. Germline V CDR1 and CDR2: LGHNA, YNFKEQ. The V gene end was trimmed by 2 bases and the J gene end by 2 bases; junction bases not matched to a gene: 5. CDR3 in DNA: TGTGCCAGCAGCCAAAAAAACAGGGGGCCCACAGATACGCAGTATTTT. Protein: CASSQKNRGPTDTQYF.

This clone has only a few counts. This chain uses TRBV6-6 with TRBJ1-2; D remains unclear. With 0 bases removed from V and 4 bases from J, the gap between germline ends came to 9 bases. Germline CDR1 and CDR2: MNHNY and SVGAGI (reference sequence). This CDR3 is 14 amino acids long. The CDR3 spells CASSYSPEIYGYTF. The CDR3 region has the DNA TGTGCCAGCAGTTACTCTCCGGAGATCTATGGCTACACCTTC.

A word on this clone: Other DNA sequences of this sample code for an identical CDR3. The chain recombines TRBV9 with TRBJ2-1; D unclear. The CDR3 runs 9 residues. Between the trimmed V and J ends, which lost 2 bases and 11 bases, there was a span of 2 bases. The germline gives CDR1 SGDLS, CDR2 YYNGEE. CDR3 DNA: TGTGCCAGCAGCGTGAAGCAGTTCTTC. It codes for CASSVKQFF.